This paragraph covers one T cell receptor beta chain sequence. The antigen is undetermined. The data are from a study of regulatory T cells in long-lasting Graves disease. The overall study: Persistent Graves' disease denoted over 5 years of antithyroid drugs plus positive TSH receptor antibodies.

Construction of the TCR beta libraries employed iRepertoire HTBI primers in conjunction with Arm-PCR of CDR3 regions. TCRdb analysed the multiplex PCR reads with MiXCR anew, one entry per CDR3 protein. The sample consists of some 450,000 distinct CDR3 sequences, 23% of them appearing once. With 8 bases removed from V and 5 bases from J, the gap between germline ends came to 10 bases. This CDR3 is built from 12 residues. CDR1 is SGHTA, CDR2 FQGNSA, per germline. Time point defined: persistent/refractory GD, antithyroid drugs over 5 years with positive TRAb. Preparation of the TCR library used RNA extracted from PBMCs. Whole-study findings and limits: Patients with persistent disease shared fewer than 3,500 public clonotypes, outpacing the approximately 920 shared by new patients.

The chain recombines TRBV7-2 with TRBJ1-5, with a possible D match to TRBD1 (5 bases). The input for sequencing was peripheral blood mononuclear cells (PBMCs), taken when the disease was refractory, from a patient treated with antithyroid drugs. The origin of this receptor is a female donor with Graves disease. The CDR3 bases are TGTGCCAGCGCCCGGGGCGATCAGCCCCAGCATTTT. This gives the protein CASARGDQPQHF.